The clone carrying this T cell receptor beta chain was found a few times. The antigen remains unidentified. MiXCR, applied by TCRdb to the 5' RACE reads, yields one record per CDR3 protein. The data show 300,000 to 400,000 distinct CDR3 sequences, with around 15% seen just once and about a fifth held by the top ten. The sample belongs to a study of T-cell memory formation after mild COVID-19. This CDR3 spans 16 amino acids. The ends lost 3 bases at V and 2 bases at J; junction bases unmatched: 7. The germline V gene has CDR1 SGHTA and CDR2 FQGNSA. Study results and limitations: Contracting clones from day 15 to 85 showed balanced CD4/CD8; later expanders favored CD4+. The study detected some responding clones in pre-infection memory, suggesting cross-reactive memory joined. Contracting CD8+ clones were enriched in EMRA, CD4+ mainly in CM and EM.

This rearrangement joins TRBV7-2 to TRBJ1-5; 7 bases map to TRBD1. This receptor was identified in a young man who had mild COVID-19 (a few samples of this study predate the infection). Cell type and time point are not known. Sequencing input: PBMCs or a T cell subset sorted from them (not recorded which). The CDR3 loop reads CASSLRQGMGNQPQHF. DNA of the CDR3: TGTGCCAGCAGCTTGCGACAGGGCATGGGCAATCAGCCCCAGCATTTT.